The rows below give T cell receptor beta chains drawn from one sample of a study of T cell responses to AZD1222 COVID-19 vaccine. TCRdb keeps only in-frame clones here, not all; method: immunoSEQ multiplex PCR. The table shows some 120,000 clones, with almost 90% occurring only once. Sample: peripheral blood, taken on day 0 of AZD1222 vaccination. The source of these receptors is an adult in good health. CDR3s include the opening cysteine and the closing phenylalanine or tryptophan. The D gene is left open where the match is weak. The size entry is marked missing in some rows and otherwise reads once, few, many or a size class.

j_call v_call d_call clone_size cdr3_aa cdr3_nt
TRBJ2-7 TRBV18 TRBD1 . CASSPLGTAAYEQYF TGTGCCAGCTCACCACTTGGGACAGCGGCCTACGAGCAGTACTTC
TRBJ2-1 TRBV14 . . CASSQWWVHEQFF TGTGCCAGCAGCCAATGGTGGGTCCATGAGCAGTTCTTC
TRBJ2-1 TRBV7-9 TRBD1 . CASRDSSYNEQFF TGTGCCAGTCGGGACAGCTCCTACAATGAGCAGTTCTTC
TRBJ1-1 TRBV6-5 TRBD1 once CASSSTGGEAFF TGTGCCAGCAGCTCCACAGGGGGAGAAGCTTTCTTT
TRBJ1-1 TRBV7-8 TRBD1 . CASSLAQGADGTEAFF TGTGCCAGCAGCTTAGCGCAGGGGGCAGATGGCACTGAAGCTTTCTTT
TRBJ1-2 TRBV3-1/TRBV3-2 TRBD1 . CASSQVTSKGRGPGYTF TGTGCCAGCAGCCAAGTAACCTCGAAGGGAAGGGGGCCTGGCTACACCTTC
TRBJ2-1 TRBV11-1 . . CASSLGAQGRFF TGTGCCAGCAGCTTAGGGGCCCAAGGACGGTTCTTC
TRBJ1-2 TRBV6-5 . . CASNPGATAGYTF TGTGCCAGCAATCCAGGGGCCACAGCTGGCTACACCTTC
TRBJ1-1 TRBV28 TRBD1 . CASSSPQGMNTEAFF TGTGCCAGCAGTTCCCCACAGGGGATGAACACTGAAGCTTTCTTT
TRBJ1-2 TRBV6-5 . . CASRLITGNYGYTF TGTGCCAGCAGATTGATAACAGGGAACTATGGCTACACCTTC
TRBJ2-3 TRBV5-1 . . CASSDLGGRRRNTQYF TGCGCCAGCAGCGACCTCGGTGGGCGCCGGAGAAATACGCAGTATTTT
TRBJ1-1 TRBV7-6 . . CASTPRGGGMNTEAFF TGTGCCAGCACCCCACGTGGGGGAGGTATGAACACTGAAGCTTTCTTT
TRBJ2-2 TRBV11-3 . . CASSLDQGIGTGELFF TGTGCCAGCAGCTTAGACCAGGGGATTGGCACCGGGGAGCTGTTTTTT
TRBJ2-7 TRBV18 . . CASSPLSRSTYEQYF TGTGCCAGCTCACCACTCTCCAGGAGTACCTACGAGCAGTACTTC
TRBJ1-4 TRBV12-3/TRBV12-4 . . CASSLTMSGELFF TGTGCCAGCAGTTTAACTATGAGTGGGGAACTGTTTTTT
TRBJ2-1 TRBV5-1 . . CASSLLPAPGSNEQFF TGCGCCAGCAGCTTGTTACCCGCTCCAGGCTCCAATGAGCAGTTCTTC
TRBJ2-7 TRBV9 . . CASSTPEGKGSAPYEQYF TGTGCCAGCAGCACCCCAGAGGGGAAGGGGTCGGCGCCCTACGAGCAGTACTTC
TRBJ2-1 TRBV28 . . CATNLPGYNEQFF TGTGCCACCAACTTACCCGGTTACAATGAGCAGTTCTTC
TRBJ1-1 TRBV11-2 . . CASSPNRDGAFF TGTGCCAGCAGCCCCAACAGGGACGGAGCTTTCTTT
TRBJ1-2 TRBV6-5 . . CASSYSGRAYGYTF TGTGCCAGCAGTTACTCCGGCAGGGCCTATGGCTACACCTTC
TRBJ2-7 TRBV10-3 TRBD1 . CATQMRTGPYEQYF TGTGCCACTCAAATGAGGACAGGTCCCTACGAGCAGTACTTC
TRBJ1-5 TRBV7-2 . . CASSPRGPGPQHF TGTGCCAGCAGCCCCAGGGGACCGGGGCCCCAGCATTTT
TRBJ2-5 TRBV4-3 TRBD1 . CASSQDLKGAGVKTQYF TGCGCCAGCAGCCAAGATCTTAAGGGGGCGGGCGTGAAGACCCAGTACTTC
TRBJ2-7 TRBV24-1 . . CATSASTGSIYEQYF TGTGCCACCTCGGCCTCGACAGGCTCGATCTACGAGCAGTACTTC
TRBJ1-1 TRBV7-3 . . CASSPGGTRRNTEAFF TGTGCCAGCAGCCCTGGGGGGACGCGTAGGAACACTGAAGCTTTCTTT